Below are 13 T cell receptor beta chains sequenced from a single sample in a study of T cells after yellow fever vaccination. TCRdb recomputed calls from the 5' RACE reads with MiXCR, one row per CDR3 protein. The sample includes 510,000 or so distinct CDR3 sequences, roughly a fifth of them seen just once. The specimen was PBMCs, collected 15 days after the yellow fever booster vaccination. These receptors were taken from a man aged 30 to 39 who received the YFV17D yellow fever vaccine.

V gene TRBV5-4 combines with J gene TRBJ2-3; 8 bases are a match to TRBD2. CDR3 length: 15 amino acids. Germline-derived CDR1 and CDR2 are SGHNT and YYREEE (reference sequence). V shed 1 base, J shed 1 base, and the junction held 2 bases outside the gene matches. The CDR3 region has the DNA TGTGCCAGCAGCTTGAAGACTAGCGGCACAGATACGCAGTATTTT. It is translated as CASSLKTSGTDTQYF.

The rearrangement links TRBV20-1 to TRBJ1-2; TRBD1 matches at 10 bases. The junction had 14 bases not matched to a gene; V was cut back by 0 bases and J by 4 bases. The CDR3 sequence is 18 residues long. The V gene's germline CDR1 is DFQATT and CDR2 SNEGSKA (reference sequence). CDR3 loop: CSARDLGTGASTGYGYTF. CDR3 DNA: TGCAGTGCTAGAGATCTCGGGACAGGGGCCAGTACTGGCTATGGCTACACCTTC.

This chain links TRBV23-1 with TRBJ2-2, with TRBD1 matching over 7 bases. TRBV23-1 is identified as an open reading frame with a role that is uncertain. CDR3 length: 16 amino acids. Trimming cost V 8 bases and J 4 bases; bases outside gene matches: 13. The CDR3 coding sequence is TGCGCCAGCGCCGACTTACCGGACAGGAGCACCGGGGAGCTGTTTTTT. As protein: CASADLPDRSTGELFF.

V and J are TRBV6-1 and TRBJ2-7, with TRBD2 identical over 9 bases. Germline V lookup: CDR1 MNHNS, CDR2 SASEGT. This CDR3 is 15 amino acids long. V dropped 4 bases and J dropped 0; count of bases not matched to a gene: 4. The CDR3 is CASSVISGSSYEQYF. In DNA, the CDR3 is TGTGCCAGCAGTGTTATTAGCGGGAGCTCCTACGAGCAGTACTTC.

The chain links TRBV7-2 to TRBJ2-7; 12 nucleotides line up with TRBD2. This CDR3 comprises 15 residues. In germline, CDR1 is SGHTA, CDR2 FQGNSA. V lost 5 bases to trimming and J lost 6 bases; unmatched junction nucleotides: 8. The DNA of the CDR3 is TGTGCCAGCAGCACAACCGGGACTAGCGGGCTCGAGCAGTACTTC. Encoded protein: CASSTTGTSGLEQYF. Full variable domain (missing parts from reference TRBV7-2 and TRBJ2-7): GAGVSQSPSNKVTEKGKDVELRCDPISGHTALYWYRQSLGQGLEFLIYFQGNSAPDKSGLPSDRFSAERTGGSVSTLTIQRTQQEDSAVYLCASSTTGTSGLEQYFGPGTRLTVT.

This rearrangement joins TRBV6-2 or TRBV6-3 to TRBJ2-1, with D tentatively TRBD2 (6 bases). Germline assignment: CDR1 MNHEY and CDR2 SVGEGT. Trimming left V 6 bases short and J 6 bases short, with 15 bases between. There are 14 residues in the CDR3. CDR3 DNA sequence: TGTGCCAGCAGCTCCCGCCGGGACTTCAATGAGCAGTTCTTC. Translation gives CASSSRRDFNEQFF.

The V and J genes are TRBV29-1 and TRBJ2-2; D possibly matches TRBD1 or TRBD2 (5 bases each). The CDR3 contains 14 residues. CDR1 is SQVTM and CDR2 is ANQGSEA in the germline V gene. Trimming removed 4 bases at V and 4 bases at J, with 13 bases between. CDR3 loop: CSVVYGGGTGELFF. The CDR3 DNA reads as TGCAGCGTTGTGTATGGTGGGGGCACCGGGGAGCTGTTTTTT.

The table lists this clonotype with many counts. The chain employs TRBV6-1 and TRBJ2-3, with D tentatively TRBD2 (6 bases). V was clipped by 6 bases and J by 0 bases, with 10 bases between them. This CDR3 spans 14 amino acids. CDR1 MNHNS and CDR2 SASEGT come from the germline V gene. The CDR3 nucleotides read TGTGCCAGCAGCCAGAGCGGGAGCACAGATACGCAGTATTTT. As protein: CASSQSGSTDTQYF.

This sequence joins TRBV20-1 and TRBJ1-1; D is uncertain. CDR3 length equals 10 residues. Germline lookup yields CDR1 DFQATT and CDR2 SNEGSKA (reference sequence). The ends were cut back, 6 bases at V and 8 bases at J, with 10 bases in the middle. CDR3: CSADSEEAFF. The CDR3 nucleotides read TGCAGTGCAGATTCGGAGGAAGCTTTCTTT.

V gene TRBV5-1 combines with J gene TRBJ2-1, with D uncertain. There are 13 residues in the CDR3. Germline CDR1 is SGHRS and CDR2 is YFSETQ. V was pared by 0 bases and J by 7 bases, with 8 bases between. The CDR3 DNA sequence: TGCGCCAGCAGCTTGGGGCAGTGGAATGAGCAGTTCTTC. Its translation: CASSLGQWNEQFF.

This clonotype was counted only a few times. The J gene is TRBJ2-6, the V gene TRBV3-1; no clear D. CDR1 is LGHDT and CDR2 is YNNKEL in the germline V gene (reference sequence). CDR3 length equals 16 residues. Deletions cut 0 bases from V and 4 bases from J, with 10 bases between. The CDR3 DNA reads TGTGCCAGCAGCCAAGACCAAACCGGGGGGGCCAACGTCCTGACTTTC. It codes for CASSQDQTGGANVLTF.

This clonotype has more than one count but fewer than ten. As DNA, the CDR3 is TGCGCCAGCAGCCAAGGACAGGGTACCGGGGAGCTGTTTTTT. This codes for CASSQGQGTGELFF. The V gene is TRBV4-1, the J gene TRBJ2-2, with 7 bases aligning to TRBD1. CDR1 and CDR2 from the germline V gene are MGHRA and YSYEKL. J was trimmed by 5 bases and V by 1 base; bases with no gene match: 1. This CDR3 is built from 14 residues.

The gene calls are TRBV30 and TRBJ2-2; 8 positions agree with TRBD2. The CDR3 extends over 16 amino acids. J lost 0 bases, V lost 2 bases, and 5 bases had no gene match. The germline V gene encodes CDR1 GTSNPN and CDR2 SVGIG (reference sequence). The CDR3 coding sequence is TGTGCCTGGAGTACCAAACTAGCGGCGAACACCGGGGAGCTGTTTTTT. Protein sequence: CAWSTKLAANTGELFF.